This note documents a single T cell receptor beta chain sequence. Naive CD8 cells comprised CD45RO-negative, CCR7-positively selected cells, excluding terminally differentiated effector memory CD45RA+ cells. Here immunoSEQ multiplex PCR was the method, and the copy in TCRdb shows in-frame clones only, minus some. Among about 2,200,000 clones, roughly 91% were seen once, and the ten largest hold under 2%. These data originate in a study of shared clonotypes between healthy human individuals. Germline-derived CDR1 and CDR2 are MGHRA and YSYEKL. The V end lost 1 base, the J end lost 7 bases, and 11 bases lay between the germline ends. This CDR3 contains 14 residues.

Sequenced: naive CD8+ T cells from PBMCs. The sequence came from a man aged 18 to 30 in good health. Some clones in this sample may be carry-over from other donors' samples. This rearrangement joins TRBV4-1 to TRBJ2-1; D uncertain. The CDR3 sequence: CASSQGPSANEQFF. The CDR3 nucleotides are TGCGCCAGCAGCCAAGGACCAAGTGCGAATGAGCAGTTCTTC.